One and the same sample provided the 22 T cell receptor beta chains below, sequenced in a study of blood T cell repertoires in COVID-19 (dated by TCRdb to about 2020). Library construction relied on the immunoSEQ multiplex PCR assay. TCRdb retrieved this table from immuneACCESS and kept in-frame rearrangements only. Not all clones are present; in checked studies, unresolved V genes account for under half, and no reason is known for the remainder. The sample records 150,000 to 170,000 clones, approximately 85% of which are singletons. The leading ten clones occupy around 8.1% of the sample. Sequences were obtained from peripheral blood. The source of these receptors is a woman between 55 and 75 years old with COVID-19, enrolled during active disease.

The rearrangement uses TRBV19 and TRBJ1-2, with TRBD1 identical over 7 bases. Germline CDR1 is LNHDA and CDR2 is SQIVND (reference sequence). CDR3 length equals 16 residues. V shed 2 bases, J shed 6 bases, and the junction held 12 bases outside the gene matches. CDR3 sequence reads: CASSIPGFRQGDGYTF. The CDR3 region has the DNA TGTGCCAGTAGTATACCGGGGTTTCGACAGGGCGATGGCTACACCTTC.

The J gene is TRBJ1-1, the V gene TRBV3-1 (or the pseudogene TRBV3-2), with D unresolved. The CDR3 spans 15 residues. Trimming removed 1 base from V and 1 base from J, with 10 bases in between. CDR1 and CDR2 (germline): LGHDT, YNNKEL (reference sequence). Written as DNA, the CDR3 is TGTGCCAGCAGCCAAGGGGTCAGGTCGAACACTGAAGCTTTCTTT. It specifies CASSQGVRSNTEAFF.

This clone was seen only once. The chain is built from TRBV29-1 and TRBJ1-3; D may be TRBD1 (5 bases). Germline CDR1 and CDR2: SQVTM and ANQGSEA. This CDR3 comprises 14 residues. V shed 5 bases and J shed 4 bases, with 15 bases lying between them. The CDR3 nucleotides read TGCAGCGTTTTGACTAGACAGTTGGGAAACACCATATATTTT. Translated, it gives CSVLTRQLGNTIYF.

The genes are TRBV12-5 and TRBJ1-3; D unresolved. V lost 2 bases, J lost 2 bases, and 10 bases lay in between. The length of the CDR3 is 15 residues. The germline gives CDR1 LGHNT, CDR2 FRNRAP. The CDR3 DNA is TGTGCTAGTGGTTTGCAAGCAGGCGCTGGAAACACCATATATTTT. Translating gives CASGLQAGAGNTIYF.

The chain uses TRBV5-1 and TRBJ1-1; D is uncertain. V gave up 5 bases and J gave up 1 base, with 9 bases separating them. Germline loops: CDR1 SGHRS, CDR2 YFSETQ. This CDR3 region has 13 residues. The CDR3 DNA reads TGCGCCAGCAGGAAGAGCTGGAACACTGAAGCTTTCTTT. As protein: CASRKSWNTEAFF.

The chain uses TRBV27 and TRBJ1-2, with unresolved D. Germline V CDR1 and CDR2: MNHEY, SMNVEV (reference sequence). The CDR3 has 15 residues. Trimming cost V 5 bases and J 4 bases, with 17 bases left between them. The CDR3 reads CASSPRGPNSYGYTF. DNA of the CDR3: TGTGCCAGCAGTCCTCGGGGTCCCAACTCCTATGGCTACACCTTC.

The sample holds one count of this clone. CDR3 nucleotide sequence: TGCAGCGCCCGGCGGGCCAACCCCCCAGATACGCAGTATTTT. This encodes CSARRANPPDTQYF. V is TRBV29-1 and J is TRBJ2-3; D possibly corresponds to TRBD2 (5 bases). Germline V lookup: CDR1 SQVTM, CDR2 ANQGSEA. There are 14 residues in the CDR3. V shed 7 bases and J shed 4 bases, with 18 bases lying between them.

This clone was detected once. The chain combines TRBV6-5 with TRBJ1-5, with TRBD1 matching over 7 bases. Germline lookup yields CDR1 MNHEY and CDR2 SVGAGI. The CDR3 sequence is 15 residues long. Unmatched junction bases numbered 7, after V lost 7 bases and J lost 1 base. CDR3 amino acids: CASIKTGLSNQPQHF. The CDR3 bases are TGTGCCAGCATTAAGACAGGGTTGAGCAATCAGCCCCAGCATTTT.

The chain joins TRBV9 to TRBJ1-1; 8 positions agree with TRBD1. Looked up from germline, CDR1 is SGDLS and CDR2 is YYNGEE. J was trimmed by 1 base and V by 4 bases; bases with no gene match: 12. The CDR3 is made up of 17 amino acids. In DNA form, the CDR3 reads TGTGCCAGCAGCCATCCCCTATTGGACAGGGAGAACACTGAAGCTTTCTTT. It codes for CASSHPLLDRENTEAFF.

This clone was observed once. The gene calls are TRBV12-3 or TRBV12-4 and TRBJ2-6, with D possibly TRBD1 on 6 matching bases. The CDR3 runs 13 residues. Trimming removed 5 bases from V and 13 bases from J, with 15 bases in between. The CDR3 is CASSPQTGSVLTF. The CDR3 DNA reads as TGTGCCAGCAGTCCGCAGACAGGTTCAGTCCTGACTTTC.

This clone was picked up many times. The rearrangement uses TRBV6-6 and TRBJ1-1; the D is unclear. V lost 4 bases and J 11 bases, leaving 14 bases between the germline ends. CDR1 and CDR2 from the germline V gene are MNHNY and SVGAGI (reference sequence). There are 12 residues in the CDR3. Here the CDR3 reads CASSSPPGYAFF. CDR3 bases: TGTGCCAGCAGTTCCCCCCCGGGGTATGCTTTCTTT.

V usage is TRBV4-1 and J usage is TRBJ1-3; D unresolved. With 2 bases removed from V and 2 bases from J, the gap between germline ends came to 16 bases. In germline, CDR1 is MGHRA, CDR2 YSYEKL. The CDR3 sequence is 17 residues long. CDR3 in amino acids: CASSQRPPEGTGNTIYF. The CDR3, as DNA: TGCGCCAGCAGCCAAAGACCCCCTGAGGGTACTGGAAACACCATATATTTT.

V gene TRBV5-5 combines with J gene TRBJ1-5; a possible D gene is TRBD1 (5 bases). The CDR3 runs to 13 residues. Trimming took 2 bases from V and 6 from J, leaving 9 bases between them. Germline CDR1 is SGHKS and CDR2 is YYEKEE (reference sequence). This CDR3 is CASSFGGAQPQHF. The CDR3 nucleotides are TGTGCCAGCAGCTTCGGGGGAGCTCAGCCCCAGCATTTT. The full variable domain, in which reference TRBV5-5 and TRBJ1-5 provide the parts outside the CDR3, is DAGVTQSPTHLIKTRGQQVTLRCSPISGHKSVSWYQQVLGQGPQFIFQYYEKEERGRGNFPDRFSARQFPNYSSELNVNALLLGDSALYLCASSFGGAQPQHFGDGTRLSIL.

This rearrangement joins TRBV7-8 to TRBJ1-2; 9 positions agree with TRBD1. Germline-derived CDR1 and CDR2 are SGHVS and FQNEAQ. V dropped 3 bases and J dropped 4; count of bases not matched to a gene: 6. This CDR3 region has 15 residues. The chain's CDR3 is CASSFSTGGFYGYTF. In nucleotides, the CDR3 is TGTGCCAGCAGCTTTTCGACAGGGGGTTTCTATGGCTACACCTTC.

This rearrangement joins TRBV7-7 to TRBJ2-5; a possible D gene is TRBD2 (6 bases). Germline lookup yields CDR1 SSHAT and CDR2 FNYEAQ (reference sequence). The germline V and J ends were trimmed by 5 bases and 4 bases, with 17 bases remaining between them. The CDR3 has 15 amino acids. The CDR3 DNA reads TGTGCCAGCAGCCCAATCACTGGCGGGGCAGAGACCCAGTACTTC. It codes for CASSPITGGAETQYF.

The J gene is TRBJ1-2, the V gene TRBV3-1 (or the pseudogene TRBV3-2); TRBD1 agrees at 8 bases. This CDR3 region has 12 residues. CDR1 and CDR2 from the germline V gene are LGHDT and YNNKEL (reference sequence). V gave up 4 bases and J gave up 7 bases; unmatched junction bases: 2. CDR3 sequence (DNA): TGTGCCAGCAGCCTCAGGGGGCGTGGCTACACCTTC. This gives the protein CASSLRGRGYTF.

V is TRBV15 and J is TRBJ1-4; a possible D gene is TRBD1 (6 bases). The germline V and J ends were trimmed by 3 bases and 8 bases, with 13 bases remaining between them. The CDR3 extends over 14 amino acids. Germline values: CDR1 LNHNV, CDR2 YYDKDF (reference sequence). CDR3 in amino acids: CATSRGALEEKLFF. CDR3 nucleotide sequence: TGTGCCACCAGCAGGGGGGCGCTAGAGGAAAAACTGTTTTTT.

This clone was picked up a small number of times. This CDR3 is CASSSTGLSYNSPLHF. The CDR3 region has the DNA TGCGCCAGCAGCTCTACAGGCCTCTCCTATAATTCACCCCTCCACTTT. V and J are TRBV5-1 and TRBJ1-6, with D possibly TRBD1 on 5 matching bases. This CDR3 has 16 residues. Germline assignment: CDR1 SGHRS and CDR2 YFSETQ. Trimming took off 3 bases at V and 0 bases at J, with 10 bases between the two ends.

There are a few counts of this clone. This CDR3 is CASRSLQGAYEKLFF. CDR3 nucleotide sequence: TGTGCCAGTAGATCCCTTCAGGGGGCGTACGAAAAACTGTTTTTT. The gene calls are TRBV19 and TRBJ1-4, with TRBD1 identical over 8 bases. Germline V gives CDR1 LNHDA, CDR2 SQIVND (reference sequence). CDR3 length: 15 residues. Germline trimming cut 6 bases from V and 8 bases from J; bases unmatched to any gene: 11.

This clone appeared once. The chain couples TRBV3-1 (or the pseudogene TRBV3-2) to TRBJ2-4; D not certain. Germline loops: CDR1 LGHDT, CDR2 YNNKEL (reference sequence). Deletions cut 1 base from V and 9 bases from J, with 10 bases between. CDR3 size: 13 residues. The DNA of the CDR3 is TGTGCCAGCAGCCAAGCGGGTATGAGCATTCAGTACTTC. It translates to CASSQAGMSIQYF.

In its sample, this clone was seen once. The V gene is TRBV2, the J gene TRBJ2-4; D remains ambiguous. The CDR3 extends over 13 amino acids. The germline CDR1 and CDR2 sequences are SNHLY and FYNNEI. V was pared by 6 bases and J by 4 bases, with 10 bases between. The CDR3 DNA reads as TGTGCCAGCAGAATCTCAACAAAAAACATTCAGTACTTC. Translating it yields CASRISTKNIQYF.

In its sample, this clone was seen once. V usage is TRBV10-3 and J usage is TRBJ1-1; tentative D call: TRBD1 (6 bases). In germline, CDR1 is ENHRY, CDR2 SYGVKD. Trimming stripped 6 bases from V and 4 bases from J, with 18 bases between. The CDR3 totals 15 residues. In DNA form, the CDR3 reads TGTGCCATCAGCCCGATCGGGGGGCAGGGCACTGAAGCTTTCTTT. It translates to CAISPIGGQGTEAFF.